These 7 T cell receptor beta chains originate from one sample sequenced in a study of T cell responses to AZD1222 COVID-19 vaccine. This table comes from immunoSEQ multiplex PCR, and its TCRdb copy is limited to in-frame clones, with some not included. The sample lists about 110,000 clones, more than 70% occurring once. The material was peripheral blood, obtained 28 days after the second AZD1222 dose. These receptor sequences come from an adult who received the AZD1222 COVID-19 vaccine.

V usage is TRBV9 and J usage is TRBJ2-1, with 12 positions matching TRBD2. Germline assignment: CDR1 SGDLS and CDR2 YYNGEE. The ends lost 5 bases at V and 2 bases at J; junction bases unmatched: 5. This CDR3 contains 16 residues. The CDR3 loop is CASSRGLAGTYNEQFF. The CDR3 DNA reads TGTGCCAGCAGTCGAGGACTAGCGGGGACCTACAATGAGCAGTTCTTC. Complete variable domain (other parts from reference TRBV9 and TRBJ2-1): DSGVTQTPKHLITATGQRVTLRCSPRSGDLSVYWYQQSLDQGLQFLIQYYNGEERAKGNILERFSAQQFPDLHSELNLSSLELGDSALYFCASSRGLAGTYNEQFFGPGTRLTVL.

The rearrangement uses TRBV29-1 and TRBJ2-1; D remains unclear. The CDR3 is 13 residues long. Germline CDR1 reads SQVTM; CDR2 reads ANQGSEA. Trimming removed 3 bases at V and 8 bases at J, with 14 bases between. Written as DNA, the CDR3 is TGCAGCGTTGAGGGTTGGGAAGTTTATGAGCAGTTCTTC. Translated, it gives CSVEGWEVYEQFF.

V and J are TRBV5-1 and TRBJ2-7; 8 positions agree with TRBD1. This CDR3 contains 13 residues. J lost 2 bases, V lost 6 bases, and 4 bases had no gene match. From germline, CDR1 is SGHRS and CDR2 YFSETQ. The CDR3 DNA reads TGCGCCAGCACCCGGACAGGGACCTACGAGCAGTACTTC. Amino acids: CASTRTGTYEQYF. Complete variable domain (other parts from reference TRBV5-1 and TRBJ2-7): KAGVTQTPRYLIKTRGQQVTLSCSPISGHRSVSWYQQTPGQGLQFLFEYFSETQRNKGNFPGRFSGRQFSNSRSEMNVSTLELGDSALYLCASTRTGTYEQYFGPGTRLTVT.

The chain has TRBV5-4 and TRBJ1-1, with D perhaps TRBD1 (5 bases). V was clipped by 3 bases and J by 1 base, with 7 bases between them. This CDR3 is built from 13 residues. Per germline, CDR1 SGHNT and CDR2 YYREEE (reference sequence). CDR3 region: CASSWQGNTEAFF. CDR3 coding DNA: TGTGCCAGCAGCTGGCAGGGGAACACTGAAGCTTTCTTT.

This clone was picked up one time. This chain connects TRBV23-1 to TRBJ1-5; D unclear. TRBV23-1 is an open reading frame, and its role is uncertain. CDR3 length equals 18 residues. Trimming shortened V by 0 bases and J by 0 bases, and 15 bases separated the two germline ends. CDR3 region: CASSQSRGYPPSNQPQHF. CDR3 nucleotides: TGCGCCAGCAGTCAATCGAGAGGGTACCCCCCTAGCAATCAGCCCCAGCATTTT.

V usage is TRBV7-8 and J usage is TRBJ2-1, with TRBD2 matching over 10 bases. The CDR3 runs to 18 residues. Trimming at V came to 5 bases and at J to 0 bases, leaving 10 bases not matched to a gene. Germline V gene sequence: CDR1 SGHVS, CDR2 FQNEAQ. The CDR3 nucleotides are TGTGCCAGCAGCCTACAAATTATAGCGGGGGGCTCCTACAATGAGCAGTTCTTC. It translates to CASSLQIIAGGSYNEQFF.

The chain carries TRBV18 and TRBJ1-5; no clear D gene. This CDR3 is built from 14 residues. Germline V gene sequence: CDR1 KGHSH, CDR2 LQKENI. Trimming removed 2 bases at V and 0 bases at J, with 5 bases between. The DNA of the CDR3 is TGTGCCAGCTCACCATATGGTAGCAATCAGCCCCAGCATTTT. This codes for CASSPYGSNQPQHF. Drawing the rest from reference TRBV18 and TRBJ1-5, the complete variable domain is NAGVMQNPRHLVRRRGQEARLRCSPMKGHSHVYWYRQLPEEGLKFMVYLQKENIIDESGMPKERFSAEFPKEGPSILRIQQVVRGDSAAYFCASSPYGSNQPQHFGDGTRLSIL.